The entry that follows covers one TCR beta chain sequence. This receptor's antigen is unknown. It has no much larger one-base neighbor in the sample; base qualities were not kept. Library generation was performed with the immunoSEQ multiplex PCR assay. The source is immuneACCESS, and TCRdb retained only in-frame sequences with V and J called. Part of the clones is not carried over; for the studies checked, unresolved V genes explain less than half of this, and the remainder is unexplained. This sample holds more than 40,000 clones; 80% to 95% were observed only once. Around 9.2% of the sample is held by the ten biggest clonotypes. Spanning cysteine to phenylalanine, the CDR3 consists of 13 amino acids. Only the CDR3 DNA is retained, 39 bases long and in frame from the first base. The germline V gene encodes CDR1 GTSNPN and CDR2 SVGIG (reference sequence). After removal of 6 bases from V and 7 bases from J, the junction retains 7 bases not matched to a gene.

The data stem from a study of T cell changes during pregnancy in multiple sclerosis (dated by TCRdb to between 2018 and 2021). With respect to the entire study: Changes in the T cell repertoire over the course of pregnancy were examined in this study in women with multiple sclerosis.

The sequenced sample was CD8+ T cells from peripheral blood mononuclear cells, obtained after pregnancy. The chain couples TRBV30 to TRBJ1-1, with TRBD1 matching 11 junction bases. The TCR sequence derives from a female donor with multiple sclerosis, enrolled in a pregnancy study. CDR3 region: CACIRDRGIEAFF. The sequenced DNA is TGTGCCTGTATCCGGGACAGGGGGATTGAAGCTTTCTTT.